Presented here are 29 T cell receptor beta chains from one specimen sequenced in a study of type 1 regulatory T cells. From the reads, TCRdb called clonotypes with MiXCR, one entry per CDR3 protein. The table shows 6,000 to 7,500 distinct CDR3 sequences, with roughly a third occurring only once. Overall study results and limits: Compared with non-Tr1 cells, Tr1 cells showed a narrower TCR repertoire.

Antigens of these TCRs are unknown. Sequencing was carried out using cultured type 1 regulatory T (Tr1) cells, either the whole culture or a sorted fraction (not recorded which). These receptors originate from a human donor in good health.

Of note for this clonotype: Given a far larger clone just one base away, this is likely a sequencing read error. The chain recombines TRBV9 with TRBJ2-1; 7 nucleotides match TRBD1. CDR3 length: 13 amino acids. J was trimmed by 10 bases and V by 3 bases; bases with no gene match: 7. CDR1 and CDR2 (germline): SGDLS, YYNGEE. The CDR3 loop reads CASSGRPTGEQFF. The CDR3 DNA is TGTGCCAGCAGCGGGAGGCCGACAGGGGAGCAGTTCTTC.

This clonotype was found a few times. The chain carries TRBV6-2 or TRBV6-3 and TRBJ2-7; D tentatively fits TRBD1 or TRBD2 (5 bases each). The germline CDR1 and CDR2 sequences are MNHEY and SVGEGT. Trimming left V 10 bases short and J 6 bases short, with 16 bases between. CDR3 length equals 12 residues. The CDR3 here is CAIWDPPGEQYF. The CDR3 nucleotides read TGTGCCATCTGGGACCCTCCGGGCGAGCAGTACTTC.

By share, this clonotype ranks as medium-sized. The V gene is TRBV7-2, the J gene TRBJ2-2, with D possibly matching TRBD2 (5 bases). Trimming took off 2 bases at V and 5 bases at J, with 9 bases between the two ends. Germline CDR1 SGHTA, CDR2 FQGNSA. The CDR3 runs 14 residues. CDR3 loop: CASSLMRATGELFF. The CDR3 DNA follows: TGTGCCAGCAGCTTAATGAGGGCTACCGGGGAGCTGTTTTTT.

Concerning this clonotype: This may be a read error: a much more frequent sequence differs by one nucleotide. The chain links TRBV7-2 to TRBJ2-1; possibly TRBD2 for D (5 bases). The CDR3 length is 13 residues. Per the germline V gene, CDR1 is SGHTA and CDR2 is FQGNSA. CDR3 protein: CACSPGFYNEQFF. CDR3 bases: TGTGCCTGCAGCCCGGGATTTTACAATGAGCAGTTCTTC.

This clonotype has only one observation. This chain uses TRBV27 with TRBJ2-1; 11 nucleotides match TRBD2. The V gene end was trimmed by 5 bases and the J gene end by 7 bases; junction bases not matched to a gene: 16. Germline loops: CDR1 MNHEY, CDR2 SMNVEV (reference sequence). CDR3 size: 18 residues. CDR3 region: CASSRFAVLAGGGNEQFF. The CDR3 nucleotides read TGTGCCAGCAGTCGTTTTGCGGTTCTAGCGGGAGGCGGGAATGAGCAGTTCTTC.

This clonotype occurred a few times. The V and J genes are TRBV18 and TRBJ2-3, with a tentative D call TRBD2 (5 bases). CDR1 KGHSH and CDR2 LQKENI come from the germline V gene. The CDR3 sequence is 17 residues long. The ends were cut back, 1 base at V and 1 base at J, with 15 bases in the middle. The CDR3 region is CASSPLGPKRGTDTQYF. The DNA of the CDR3 is TGTGCCAGCTCACCACTAGGACCCAAGAGGGGCACAGATACGCAGTATTTT.

Relative to its sample, this clonotype is large. J is TRBJ2-7 and V is TRBV19; TRBD1 or TRBD2 may be the D gene (5 bases each). The germline V gene encodes CDR1 LNHDA and CDR2 SQIVND (reference sequence). The CDR3 has 15 residues. Deletions cut 5 bases from V and 0 bases from J, with 14 bases between. CDR3 coding DNA: TGTGCCAGTAGTTTAGGGACGTCGGGCTCCTACGAGCAGTACTTC. This translates into CASSLGTSGSYEQYF.

By share, this clonotype ranks as medium-sized (0.01 to 0.1%). The chain recombines TRBV9 with TRBJ2-3; D perhaps matches TRBD2 (5 bases). V lost 1 base and J lost 1, with 10 bases in between. Germline CDR1 reads SGDLS; CDR2 reads YYNGEE. The CDR3 consists of 15 residues. CDR3 DNA: TGTGCCAGCAGCGTATTTCACGGGGGCACAGATACGCAGTATTTT. This translates into CASSVFHGGTDTQYF.

By share, this clonotype counts as medium-sized. V is TRBV18 and J is TRBJ2-1, with D perhaps matching TRBD1 or TRBD2 (6 bases each). V shed 6 bases and J shed 0 bases, with 15 bases lying between them. CDR3 size: 16 residues. Looked up from germline, CDR1 is KGHSH and CDR2 is LQKENI. CDR3 in DNA: TGTGCCAGCTCCGGGGGCGGGATCGGCTCCTACAATGAGCAGTTCTTC. Encoded protein: CASSGGGIGSYNEQFF. The full variable domain, its missing parts supplied by reference TRBV18 and TRBJ2-1, is NAGVMQNPRHLVRRRGQEARLRCSPMKGHSHVYWYRQLPEEGLKFMVYLQKENIIDESGMPKERFSAEFPKEGPSILRIQQVVRGDSAAYFCASSGGGIGSYNEQFFGPGTRLTVL.

The CDR3 nucleotides are TGCAGTGCTAGCGGACCGAGCTCCTACAATGAGCAGTTCTTC. This sequence encodes CSASGPSSYNEQFF. The chain is built from TRBV20-1 and TRBJ2-1; D gene ambiguous. This CDR3 has 14 residues. Germline CDR1 is DFQATT and CDR2 is SNEGSKA (reference sequence). Trimming stripped 3 bases from V and 0 bases from J, with 9 bases between.

This CDR3 is CAWSVAERPQHF. In DNA form, the CDR3 reads TGTGCCTGGAGTGTAGCCGAGAGGCCCCAGCATTTT. This chain uses TRBV30 with TRBJ1-5; D is uncertain. Trimming stripped 0 bases from V and 9 bases from J, with 9 bases between. This CDR3 is built from 12 residues. Germline V lookup: CDR1 GTSNPN, CDR2 SVGIG (reference sequence).

The chain combines TRBV5-5 with TRBJ2-1, with D maybe TRBD2 (6 bases). CDR1 and CDR2 (germline): SGHKS, YYEKEE (reference sequence). Trimming removed 0 bases from V and 3 bases from J, with 13 bases in between. This CDR3 has 16 residues. The CDR3: CASSLAIAVNYNEQFF. CDR3 nucleotide sequence: TGTGCCAGCAGCTTGGCCATAGCGGTTAACTACAATGAGCAGTTCTTC.

This clonotype is labeled as large. The chain recombines TRBV7-9 with TRBJ2-7, with a tentative D call TRBD1 (6 bases). V lost 4 bases, J lost 2 bases, and 12 bases lay in between. Germline V gives CDR1 SEHNR, CDR2 FQNEAQ (reference sequence). This CDR3 region has 14 residues. The CDR3 DNA reads as TGTGCCAGCAGCTCCACAGGGACCGCCTACGAGCAGTACTTC. Amino acids: CASSSTGTAYEQYF.

This clonotype has a handful of counts. The V gene is TRBV5-1, the J gene TRBJ1-4; 9 nucleotides line up with TRBD1. V dropped 4 bases and J dropped 2; count of bases not matched to a gene: 6. This CDR3 is 16 amino acids long. Germline CDR1 reads SGHRS; CDR2 reads YFSETQ. CDR3: CASSKQGAGTNEKLFF. CDR3 coding DNA: TGCGCCAGCAGCAAACAGGGGGCCGGCACTAATGAAAAACTGTTTTTT.

About this clonotype: One end of the junction is discordant with germline, which a read error may explain. V is TRBV11-2 and J is TRBJ2-2; D is possibly TRBD1 (7 bases). Germline V CDR1 and CDR2: SGHAT, FQNNGV. The CDR3 loop spans 13 amino acids. The CDR3 reads CASSRDRAGGLFF. The CDR3, as DNA: TGTGCCAGCAGCCGAGACAGGGCCGGGGGGCTGTTTTTT.

A few counts support this clonotype. The chain couples TRBV2 to TRBJ1-1, with D unclear. The CDR3 covers 13 residues. The V gene lost 5 bases and the J gene lost 1 base, with 8 bases spanning the gap. CDR1 and CDR2 from the germline V gene are SNHLY and FYNNEI. In DNA form, the CDR3 reads TGTGCCAGCAGTCTTGCAACGAACACTGAAGCTTTCTTT. Its translation is CASSLATNTEAFF.

The chain carries TRBV10-3 and TRBJ1-3; unclear D gene. Trimming took off 5 bases at V and 2 bases at J, with 16 bases between the two ends. The germline CDR1 and CDR2 sequences are ENHRY and SYGVKD. The CDR3 loop spans 16 amino acids. The CDR3 DNA sequence: TGTGCCATCAGTTCACTGAGTCCGACGACTGGAAACACCATATATTTT. It encodes CAISSLSPTTGNTIYF.

In its sample, this clonotype is medium-sized (0.01 to 0.1%). V and J are TRBV20-1 and TRBJ1-1; TRBD1 is a possible D gene (5 bases). Germline V gene lookup returns CDR1 DFQATT and CDR2 SNEGSKA (reference sequence). The CDR3 consists of 14 residues. The V end lost 5 bases, the J end lost 3 bases, and 16 bases lay between the germline ends. Written as DNA, the CDR3 is TGCAGTGCTCGCTCTCAGCTACAGGACACTGAAGCTTTCTTT. It yields the protein CSARSQLQDTEAFF.

By share of the sample, this clonotype is large. V is TRBV4-1 and J is TRBJ2-6, with D perhaps matching TRBD2 (6 bases). The CDR3 loop spans 17 amino acids. V lost 1 base to trimming and J lost 2 bases, with 12 bases between them. Germline V gene data show CDR1 as MGHRA and CDR2 as YSYEKL. The CDR3 DNA reads as TGCGCCAGCAGCCAAGCGCAGGGAGGAGCTGGGGCCAACGTCCTGACTTTC. Protein sequence: CASSQAQGGAGANVLTF.

The V gene is TRBV11-2, the J gene TRBJ1-6; unclear D gene. Trimming removed 5 bases at V and 7 bases at J, with 6 bases between. CDR3 length equals 12 residues. Germline CDR1 SGHAT, CDR2 FQNNGV. The CDR3 sequence: CASSPFNSPLHF. CDR3 in DNA: TGTGCCAGCAGCCCCTTCAATTCACCCCTCCACTTT. Variable domain in full (rest from reference TRBV11-2 and TRBJ1-6): EAGVAQSPRYKIIEKRQSVAFWCNPISGHATLYWYQQILGQGPKLLIQFQNNGVVDDSQLPKDRFSAERLKGVDSTLKIQPAKLEDSAVYLCASSPFNSPLHFGNGTRLTVT.

The chain uses TRBV18 and TRBJ1-1, with D unclear. V lost 5 bases, J lost 1 base, and 11 bases lay in between. This CDR3 is built from 14 residues. The V gene's germline CDR1 is KGHSH and CDR2 LQKENI. CDR3 protein: CASSSERPNTEAFF. CDR3 in DNA: TGTGCCAGCTCATCGGAAAGGCCGAACACTGAAGCTTTCTTT. The full variable domain, with the rest looked up from reference TRBV18 and TRBJ1-1, is NAGVMQNPRHLVRRRGQEARLRCSPMKGHSHVYWYRQLPEEGLKFMVYLQKENIIDESGMPKERFSAEFPKEGPSILRIQQVVRGDSAAYFCASSSERPNTEAFFGQGTRLTVV.

This chain links TRBV6-1 with TRBJ2-5; a weak D match, TRBD2 (6 bases). Germline V lookup: CDR1 MNHNS, CDR2 SASEGT. CDR3 length equals 13 residues. With 9 bases removed from V and 5 bases from J, the gap between germline ends came to 16 bases. CDR3 nucleotides: TGTGCCAGTCTAGCGTCATTGGTTGAGACCCAGTACTTC. It specifies CASLASLVETQYF.

V is TRBV6-1 and J is TRBJ2-3; 11 bases agree with TRBD2. With 6 bases clipped from V and 6 bases from J, the junction kept 8 bases outside the gene matches. CDR3 length: 15 amino acids. CDR1 is MNHNS and CDR2 is SASEGT in the germline V gene. CDR3 sequence (DNA): TGTGCCAGCAGCGAAACTAGCGGGAGATTCGATACGCAGTATTTT. It codes for CASSETSGRFDTQYF.

The genes are TRBV7-9 and TRBJ1-2, with TRBD1 identical over 7 bases. CDR1 is SEHNR and CDR2 is FQNEAQ in the germline V gene (reference sequence). The junction had 8 bases not matched to a gene; V was cut back by 4 bases and J by 0 bases. The CDR3 is 16 amino acids. CDR3 sequence (DNA): TGTGCCAGCAGCTCGCCCGACAGGGAGGCTAACTATGGCTACACCTTC. This gives the protein CASSSPDREANYGYTF.

The CDR3 region has the DNA TGTGCCAGCAGCTCCCGACAGGGATCTAACTATGGCTACACCTTC. Translation: CASSSRQGSNYGYTF. The J gene is TRBJ1-2, the V gene TRBV7-2; 7 nucleotides agree with TRBD1. CDR1 and CDR2 from the germline V gene are SGHTA and FQGNSA. The ends lost 4 bases at V and 0 bases at J; junction bases unmatched: 5. This CDR3 spans 15 amino acids.

This clonotype is large in the sample. This chain links TRBV3-1 with TRBJ2-5; D call uncertain. Per germline, CDR1 LGHDT and CDR2 YNNKEL (reference sequence). This CDR3 contains 12 residues. Trimming stripped 1 base from V and 5 bases from J, with 5 bases between. The CDR3 DNA reads TGTGCCAGCAGCCAAGTAGTGGAGACCCAGTACTTC. Its translation is CASSQVVETQYF.

This sequence joins TRBV7-2 and TRBJ2-5, with D unresolved. This CDR3 has 14 residues. The V end was cut by 2 bases, the J end by 5 bases, with 12 bases between. Germline V CDR1 and CDR2: SGHTA, FQGNSA. This CDR3 reads CASSLWVGPETQYF. CDR3 DNA: TGTGCCAGCAGCTTATGGGTAGGGCCGGAGACCCAGTACTTC.

This clonotype is categorized as medium-sized. V is TRBV7-9 and J is TRBJ2-7, with 7 positions matching TRBD1. V dropped 0 bases and J dropped 2; count of bases not matched to a gene: 1. The CDR3 runs 14 residues. Germline V gives CDR1 SEHNR, CDR2 FQNEAQ (reference sequence). CDR3 residues: CASSLAGTAYEQYF. CDR3 DNA sequence: TGTGCCAGCAGCTTAGCCGGGACAGCCTACGAGCAGTACTTC.

To note about this clonotype: With a far larger clone one base away, a read error is the likely cause. This chain links TRBV20-1 with TRBJ2-1; D might be TRBD2 (6 bases). V lost 3 bases and J 10 bases, leaving 13 bases between the germline ends. CDR1 and CDR2 from the germline V gene are DFQATT and SNEGSKA (reference sequence). The CDR3 has 12 residues. In DNA, the CDR3 is TGCAGTGCTAGCCGGGACTCCCACGAGCAGTTCTTC. Protein product: CSASRDSHEQFF.